This T cell receptor beta chain was found in a study of T cell clonotyping in hematopoietic cell transplantation. General study results and limits: Few recipient clonotypes overlapped donors; over 97% were de novo at given depth.

The repertoire was sequenced with immunoSEQ multiplex PCR; TCRdb's copy has only in-frame clones and lacks some. Seen here are over 5,000 clones, over 60% observed once, and the top ten hold around a quarter. On this clone itself: Its antigen is not known.

Trimming stripped 4 bases from V and 4 bases from J, with 7 bases between. This CDR3 contains 13 residues. CDR1 and CDR2 (germline): LGHNA, YSLEER. The gene calls are TRBV4-3 and TRBJ2-2; no clear D. Sequenced here: PBMCs, sampled 100 days after allogeneic stem cell transplant. The sequence was collected from a female patient aged 50-65 years who had an allogeneic stem cell transplant, so the T cells may come from the graft donor. Some clones in this sample may be carry-over from other donors' samples. CDR3 loop: CASSPQFTGELFF. CDR3 bases: TGCGCCAGCAGCCCCCAGTTCACCGGGGAGCTGTTTTTT.